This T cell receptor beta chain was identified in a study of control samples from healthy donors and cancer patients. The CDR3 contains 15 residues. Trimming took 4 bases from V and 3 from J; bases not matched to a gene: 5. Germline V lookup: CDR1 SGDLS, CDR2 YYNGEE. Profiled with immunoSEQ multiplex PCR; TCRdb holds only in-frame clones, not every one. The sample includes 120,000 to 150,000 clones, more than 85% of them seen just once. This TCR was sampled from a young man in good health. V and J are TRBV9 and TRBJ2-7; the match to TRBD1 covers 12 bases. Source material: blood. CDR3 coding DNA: TGTGCCAGCAGCCTCGGGACAGGGGGCGGCTACGAGCAGTACTTC. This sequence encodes CASSLGTGGGYEQYF. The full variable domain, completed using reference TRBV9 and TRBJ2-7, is DSGVTQTPKHLITATGQRVTLRCSPRSGDLSVYWYQQSLDQGLQFLIQYYNGEERAKGNILERFSAQQFPDLHSELNLSSLELGDSALYFCASSLGTGGGYEQYFGPGTRLTVT.